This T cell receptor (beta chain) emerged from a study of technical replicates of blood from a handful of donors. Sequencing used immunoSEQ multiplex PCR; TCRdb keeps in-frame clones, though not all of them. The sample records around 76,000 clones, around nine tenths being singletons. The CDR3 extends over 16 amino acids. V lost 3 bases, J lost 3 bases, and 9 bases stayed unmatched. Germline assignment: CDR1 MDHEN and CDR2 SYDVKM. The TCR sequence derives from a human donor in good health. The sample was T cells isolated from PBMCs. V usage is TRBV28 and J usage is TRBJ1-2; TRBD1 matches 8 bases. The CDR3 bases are TGTGCCAGCAGTTTTCCTCGGACAGGGCCGGACTATGGCTACACCTTC. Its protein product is CASSFPRTGPDYGYTF.